These 10 T cell receptor beta chains share one sample of origin, sequenced in a study of blood T cell repertoires in COVID-19. Profiled with immunoSEQ multiplex PCR; TCRdb holds only in-frame clones, not every one. Of around 170,000 clones listed, more than 85% are singletons. The sample comprised peripheral blood. These receptors all stem from a man in his fifties or sixties with acute or convalescent COVID-19.

The chain joins TRBV28 to TRBJ2-7, with D perhaps TRBD1 (6 bases). This CDR3 has 14 amino acids. Germline V gene sequence: CDR1 MDHEN, CDR2 SYDVKM. V was shortened by 7 bases and J by 2 bases, with 15 bases between the two germline ends. CDR3 loop: CASTLGGRTYEQYF. The CDR3 DNA reads TGTGCCAGCACCCTAGGGGGACGGACCTACGAGCAGTACTTC.

The chain carries TRBV28 and TRBJ2-5; 8 bases agree with TRBD2. The length of the CDR3 is 15 residues. The ends lost 3 bases at V and 4 bases at J; junction bases unmatched: 7. In germline, CDR1 is MDHEN, CDR2 SYDVKM. This chain's CDR3 is CASSFQRGFGETQYF. The CDR3 DNA reads as TGTGCCAGCAGTTTTCAGCGGGGGTTCGGAGAGACCCAGTACTTC.

The table lists this clone with a few counts. The rearrangement uses TRBV27 and TRBJ1-1; 8 positions match TRBD1. This CDR3 comprises 14 residues. Germline CDR1 reads MNHEY; CDR2 reads SMNVEV (reference sequence). V gave up 3 bases and J gave up 5 bases; unmatched junction bases: 5. The CDR3 coding sequence is TGTGCCAGCAGTTTCGGGACAGGCTATACTGAAGCTTTCTTT. Its translation is CASSFGTGYTEAFF.

The CDR3 reads CASSISLRGRPYGYTF. The DNA for the CDR3 is TGTGCCAGTAGTATATCGTTGCGGGGACGACCCTATGGCTACACCTTC. The gene calls are TRBV19 and TRBJ1-2, with a tentative D call TRBD1 (5 bases). This CDR3 spans 16 amino acids. The germline V and J ends were trimmed by 2 bases and 4 bases, with 17 bases remaining between them. Germline V gene lookup returns CDR1 LNHDA and CDR2 SQIVND (reference sequence).

For the CDR3, the DNA is TGTGCCAGCAGCGTAGGCCCCTGGACTAGCGGGAGGGCCTTGGAGACCCAGTACTTC. This translates into CASSVGPWTSGRALETQYF. This chain uses TRBV9 with TRBJ2-5, with 15 bases identical to TRBD2. This CDR3 comprises 19 residues. CDR1 and CDR2 from the germline V gene are SGDLS and YYNGEE. With V trimmed by 0 bases and J by 5 bases, 11 bases remained unmatched.

The rearrangement uses TRBV7-9 and TRBJ1-1; D not resolved. The V gene's germline CDR1 is SEHNR and CDR2 FQNEAQ (reference sequence). V was pared by 9 bases and J by 3 bases, with 8 bases between. This CDR3 contains 11 residues. For the CDR3, the DNA is TGTGCCAGTTCAGATTACACTGAAGCTTTCTTT. This codes for CASSDYTEAFF.

The chain carries TRBV7-6 and TRBJ2-1, with TRBD2 as a possible D gene (6 bases). Trimming took 4 bases from V and 10 from J, leaving 17 bases between them. Germline-derived CDR1 and CDR2 are SGHVS and FNYEAQ. There are 14 residues in the CDR3. CDR3 in amino acids: CASSSGLQGGEQFF. In DNA, the CDR3 is TGTGCCAGCAGCTCCGGATTGCAGGGAGGAGAGCAGTTCTTC.

This rearrangement joins TRBV19 to TRBJ1-4; 8 bases agree with TRBD1. The CDR3 has 15 amino acids. Germline trimming cut 4 bases from V and 5 bases from J; bases unmatched to any gene: 6. Looked up from germline, CDR1 is LNHDA and CDR2 is SQIVND (reference sequence). CDR3 in amino acids: CASSNIQGGNEKLFF. CDR3 sequence (DNA): TGTGCCAGTAGTAACATACAGGGGGGAAATGAAAAACTGTTTTTT.

The CDR3 reads CASSALQGGSSGANVLTF. CDR3 bases: TGTGCCAGCAGCGCGTTACAGGGGGGTTCGTCTGGGGCCAACGTCCTGACTTTC. The V and J genes are TRBV9 and TRBJ2-6; 8 positions agree with TRBD1. This CDR3 has 18 residues. Germline-derived CDR1 and CDR2 are SGDLS and YYNGEE. V was pared by 3 bases and J by 1 base, with 9 bases of the junction left unmatched.

The rearrangement uses TRBV19 and TRBJ2-1; 8 positions match TRBD2. Trimming cost V 3 bases and J 0 bases; bases outside gene matches: 4. This CDR3 comprises 16 residues. Germline V CDR1 and CDR2: LNHDA, SQIVND (reference sequence). The CDR3 DNA is TGTGCCAGTAGTATGTTAGCGGGAAGCTCCTACAATGAGCAGTTCTTC. This sequence encodes CASSMLAGSSYNEQFF.